This is a list of T cell receptor beta chains from one sample in a study of blood T cell repertoires in COVID-19. Only in-frame clones appear in the TCRdb table, and some are missing; sequencing was by immunoSEQ multiplex PCR. In the table there are about 130,000 clones, approximately 90% of which are singletons. The specimen was peripheral blood. Receptor source: a man aged 50-60 years with COVID-19, enrolled during active disease. Each CDR3 is given with its conserved first and last residue. Each record gives: V gene, J gene, D gene, clone size, CDR3 DNA, CDR3 protein. The D gene is left open where the match is weak. Size is stated for part of the rows, as once, few or many counts, or as a class when the clone is expanded.

v_call: TRBV7-2
j_call: TRBJ2-1
d_call: -
clone_size: -
cdr3_nt: TGTGCCAGCAGCCACGATAGCGGTTCTCCGAATGAGCAGTTCTTC
cdr3_aa: CASSHDSGSPNEQFF

v_call: TRBV12-3/TRBV12-4
j_call: TRBJ2-5
d_call: -
clone_size: once
cdr3_nt: TGTGCCAGCAGTTACTGGTCCCAAGAGACCCAGTACTTC
cdr3_aa: CASSYWSQETQYF

v_call: TRBV6-5
j_call: TRBJ1-5
d_call: -
clone_size: -
cdr3_nt: TGTGCCAGCAGTTACTCTAAAAATCAGCCCCAGCATTTT
cdr3_aa: CASSYSKNQPQHF

v_call: TRBV3-1/TRBV3-2
j_call: TRBJ2-1
d_call: TRBD2
clone_size: -
cdr3_nt: TGTGCCAGCAGCCAATCCTCGGGAGGGGACAATGAGCAGTTCTTC
cdr3_aa: CASSQSSGGDNEQFF

v_call: TRBV2
j_call: TRBJ2-1
d_call: -
clone_size: -
cdr3_nt: TGTGCCAGCAGTGTTGTTTCTAGTCATGAGCAGTTCTTC
cdr3_aa: CASSVVSSHEQFF

v_call: TRBV13
j_call: TRBJ2-1
d_call: -
clone_size: once
cdr3_nt: TGTGCCAGCAGCGTCTCTAATGAGCAGTTCTTC
cdr3_aa: CASSVSNEQFF

v_call: TRBV7-2
j_call: TRBJ2-2
d_call: -
clone_size: -
cdr3_nt: TGTGCCAGCAGCTTAGCGGGACTTATCACCGGGGAGCTGTTTTTT
cdr3_aa: CASSLAGLITGELFF

v_call: TRBV5-4
j_call: TRBJ1-1
d_call: TRBD1
clone_size: -
cdr3_nt: TGTGCCAGCAGCTCGGACAGGGACACTGAAGCTTTCTTT
cdr3_aa: CASSSDRDTEAFF

v_call: TRBV6-5
j_call: TRBJ1-2
d_call: TRBD1
clone_size: -
cdr3_nt: TGTGCCAGCACCCAGGGGGCAGGGGTGGAGTATGGCTACACCTTC
cdr3_aa: CASTQGAGVEYGYTF

v_call: TRBV5-1
j_call: TRBJ2-1
d_call: -
clone_size: -
cdr3_nt: TGCGCCAGCAGCTTAACTAGCATTAGGTACAATGAGCAGTTCTTC
cdr3_aa: CASSLTSIRYNEQFF

v_call: TRBV27
j_call: TRBJ1-3
d_call: TRBD1
clone_size: -
cdr3_nt: TGTGCCAGCAGTCCAGGACAGGGGAGAGGAAACACCATATATTTT
cdr3_aa: CASSPGQGRGNTIYF

v_call: TRBV7-2
j_call: TRBJ2-5
d_call: -
clone_size: few
cdr3_nt: TGTGCCTCCGGAGGTGAGACCCAGTACTTC
cdr3_aa: CASGGETQYF

v_call: TRBV29-1
j_call: TRBJ1-1
d_call: -
clone_size: -
cdr3_nt: TGCAGCGTTGAAGATCGACGGGGCACTGAAGCTTTCTTT
cdr3_aa: CSVEDRRGTEAFF

v_call: TRBV6-6
j_call: TRBJ1-1
d_call: -
clone_size: -
cdr3_nt: TGTGCCAGCTCCCAAGGGGGGGCGTTGAACACTGAAGCTTTCTTT
cdr3_aa: CASSQGGALNTEAFF

v_call: TRBV27
j_call: TRBJ1-5
d_call: TRBD1
clone_size: once
cdr3_nt: TGTGCCAGCCGAGGACAGGGAGTGTCGCATCAGCCCCAGCATTTT
cdr3_aa: CASRGQGVSHQPQHF

v_call: TRBV9
j_call: TRBJ2-2
d_call: TRBD2
clone_size: -
cdr3_nt: TGTGCCAGCAGCGTATTAGGGAGGGCCGTCGGGGAGCTGTTTTTT
cdr3_aa: CASSVLGRAVGELFF

v_call: TRBV25-1
j_call: TRBJ2-4
d_call: -
clone_size: -
cdr3_nt: TGTGCCACCCGCGGGGCTGGGTCCCAAAACATTCAGTACTTC
cdr3_aa: CATRGAGSQNIQYF

v_call: TRBV7-9
j_call: TRBJ2-1
d_call: -
clone_size: once
cdr3_nt: TGTGCCAGCAGCCCTGAGGGGGGGAGACATGAGCAGTTCTTC
cdr3_aa: CASSPEGGRHEQFF

v_call: TRBV5-1
j_call: TRBJ1-1
d_call: -
clone_size: -
cdr3_nt: TGCGCCAGCAGCTTGGCCGGGGGTGAAGCTTTCTTT
cdr3_aa: CASSLAGGEAFF

v_call: TRBV10-3
j_call: TRBJ1-1
d_call: TRBD1
clone_size: -
cdr3_nt: TGTGCCATCAGTAGGACAGGACGGCAGGTGAACACTGAAGCTTTCTTT
cdr3_aa: CAISRTGRQVNTEAFF

v_call: TRBV3-1/TRBV3-2
j_call: TRBJ2-4
d_call: -
clone_size: -
cdr3_nt: TGTGCCAGCAGCCAAGCGGGGAGTACCGAAAACATTCAGTACTTC
cdr3_aa: CASSQAGSTENIQYF

v_call: TRBV30
j_call: TRBJ1-4
d_call: -
clone_size: -
cdr3_nt: TGTGCCTGCAGCCCCGGACAGCCCCGTGCCGAACTGTTTTTT
cdr3_aa: CACSPGQPRAELFF

v_call: TRBV5-5
j_call: TRBJ2-2
d_call: -
clone_size: -
cdr3_nt: TGTGCCAGCAGCTTGGCGGGGACCGGGGAGCTGTTTTTT
cdr3_aa: CASSLAGTGELFF

v_call: TRBV7-7
j_call: TRBJ2-7
d_call: TRBD1
clone_size: -
cdr3_nt: TGTGCCAGCAGCCTAAGGGACAGCCCCAACTACGAGCAGTACTTC
cdr3_aa: CASSLRDSPNYEQYF